This paragraph covers one T cell receptor beta chain sequence. Its antigen remains unidentified. The sample is drawn from a study of resident and recirculating memory T cells in vitiligo. Background on the study: Shave-biopsy epidermis from lesional and nonlesional skin was sequenced alongside PBMCs.

Sequenced by immunoSEQ multiplex PCR; TCRdb stores in-frame clones only, minus some. This sample has around 76,000 clones, with just over 90% found just once. Looked up from germline, CDR1 is SGHNT and CDR2 is YYREEE (reference sequence). The V end was cut by 3 bases, the J end by 7 bases, with 16 bases between. This CDR3 is built from 15 residues. Study-level points and caveats: No single dominant TCR clone appeared; lesion clonality varied.

Confetti depigmentation, marking active vitiligo, was absent in these patients. Patients had received no treatment within the previous three months. This TCR came from a male donor with vitiligo. The gene calls are TRBV5-4 and TRBJ2-2; TRBD1 might be the D (7 bases). Sequenced input: blood. CDR3 in amino acids: CASSSRRGQSGELFF. The CDR3 DNA follows: TGTGCCAGCAGCTCTAGGAGGGGGCAGAGCGGGGAGCTGTTTTTT.